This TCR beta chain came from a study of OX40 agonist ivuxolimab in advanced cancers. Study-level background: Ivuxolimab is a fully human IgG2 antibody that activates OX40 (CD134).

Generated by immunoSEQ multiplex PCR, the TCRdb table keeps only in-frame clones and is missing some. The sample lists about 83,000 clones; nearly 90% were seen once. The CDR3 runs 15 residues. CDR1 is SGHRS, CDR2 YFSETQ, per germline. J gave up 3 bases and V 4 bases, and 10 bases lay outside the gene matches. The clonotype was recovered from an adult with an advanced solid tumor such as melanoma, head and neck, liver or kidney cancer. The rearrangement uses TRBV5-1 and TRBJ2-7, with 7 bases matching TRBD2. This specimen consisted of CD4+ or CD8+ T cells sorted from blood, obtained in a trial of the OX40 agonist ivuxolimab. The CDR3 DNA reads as TGCGCCAGCAGCCCCCTCGGGGAGGGCCTCTACGAGCAGTACTTC. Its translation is CASSPLGEGLYEQYF.